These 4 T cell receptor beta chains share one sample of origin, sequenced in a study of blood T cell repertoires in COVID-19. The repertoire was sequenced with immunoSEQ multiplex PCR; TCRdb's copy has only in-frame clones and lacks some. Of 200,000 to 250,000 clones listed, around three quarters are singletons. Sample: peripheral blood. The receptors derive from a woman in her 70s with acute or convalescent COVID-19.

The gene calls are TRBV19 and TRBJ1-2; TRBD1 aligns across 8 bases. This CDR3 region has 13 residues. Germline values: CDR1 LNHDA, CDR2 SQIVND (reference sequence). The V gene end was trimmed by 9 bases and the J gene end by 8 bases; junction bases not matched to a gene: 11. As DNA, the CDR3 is TGTGCCAGCTTTGAAGACAGGGGATTAGGCTACACCTTC. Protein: CASFEDRGLGYTF.

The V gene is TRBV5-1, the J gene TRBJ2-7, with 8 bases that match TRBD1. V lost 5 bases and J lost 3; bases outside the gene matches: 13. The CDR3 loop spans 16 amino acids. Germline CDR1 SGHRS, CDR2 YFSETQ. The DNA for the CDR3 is TGCGCCAGCAGTTCGTCAGGGGGCCGAGGTGGCTACGAGCAGTACTTC. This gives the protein CASSSSGGRGGYEQYF.

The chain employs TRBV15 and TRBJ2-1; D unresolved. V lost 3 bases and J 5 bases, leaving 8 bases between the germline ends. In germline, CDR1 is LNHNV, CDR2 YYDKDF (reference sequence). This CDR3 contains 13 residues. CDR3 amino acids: CATSSQQDNEQFF. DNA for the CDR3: TGTGCCACCAGCAGTCAACAAGACAATGAGCAGTTCTTC.

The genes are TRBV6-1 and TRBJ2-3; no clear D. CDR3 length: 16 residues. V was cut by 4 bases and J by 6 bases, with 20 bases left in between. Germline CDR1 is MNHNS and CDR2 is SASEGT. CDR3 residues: CASSVRSSVAADTQYF. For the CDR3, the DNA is TGTGCCAGCAGTGTTCGGTCGTCGGTTGCGGCGGATACGCAGTATTTT.